This TCR beta chain derives from a study of blood T cell repertoires in COVID-19. On the study more broadly: Whether acute or convalescent, the COVID-19 samples came from the United States, Italy and Spain. The cDNA or gDNA used as material had been derived from T cells, B-cell-depleted T cells, or PBMCs.

Per the original methods: Estimation of nucleated cell counts relied on the amplification of reference gene primers. Only in-frame clones appear in the TCRdb table, and some are missing; sequencing was by immunoSEQ multiplex PCR. The V and J calls and clone size were taken over from that table, and D and trimming were inferred from the DNA. The table shows 540,000 or so clones, with roughly 91% occurring only once. V was trimmed by 5 bases and J by 4 bases, leaving 11 bases between them. CDR3 length equals 14 residues. Looked up from germline, CDR1 is MNHEY and CDR2 is SMNVEV (reference sequence). This clone was detected a few times. Patients from Seattle were sampled longitudinally, starting during active infection.

Sequencing was performed on peripheral blood. V usage is TRBV27 and J usage is TRBJ2-2; D possibly corresponds to TRBD1 (5 bases). The clonotype comes from a woman aged 50 to 60 with COVID-19, enrolled during active disease. CDR3 region: CASSLGAGTGELFF. In DNA form, the CDR3 reads TGTGCCAGCAGTCTAGGGGCCGGCACCGGGGAGCTGTTTTTT.